The rows below give T cell receptor beta chains drawn from one sample of a study of cytomegalovirus exposure and HLA in healthy donors. Profiling relied on immunoSEQ multiplex PCR, and the TCRdb table lists in-frame clones only, not all of them. This sample's table reports 20,000 to 25,000 clones. Sequenced: PBMCs. The receptors originated from a male donor in good health and CMV-seropositive. The CDR3 runs from the conserved cysteine through the conserved F or W. The D gene is left open where the match is weak. Only some rows state a clone size, as once, few, many or a class for expanded clones.

j_call clone_size d_call v_call cdr3_nt cdr3_aa
TRBJ2-1 . TRBD2 TRBV9 TGTGCCAGCAGCCCAAGCGGGGGGGCCTACAATGAGCAGTTCTTC CASSPSGGAYNEQFF
TRBJ2-2 . . TRBV7-9 TGTGCCAGCAGCTATAGTACCGGGGAGCTGTTTTTT CASSYSTGELFF
TRBJ1-5 . . TRBV10-3 TGTGCCATCAGTGAGTCACAGGGAAGCCAGCCCCAGCATTTT CAISESQGSQPQHF
TRBJ2-7 . TRBD1 TRBV5-1 TGCGCCAGCAGCTTGGGGGGGACAGGGGGCCACGAGCAGTACTTC CASSLGGTGGHEQYF
TRBJ2-1 medium-sized . TRBV6-4 TGTGCCAGCAGCCTGGGGAAAGAGGGCAATGAGCAGTTCTTC CASSLGKEGNEQFF
TRBJ2-3 . TRBD1 TRBV10-3 TGTGCCATCAGTCGGGACAGGGGATTGACAGATACGCAGTATTTT CAISRDRGLTDTQYF
TRBJ2-7 . . TRBV29-1 TGCAGCGTTGAATCATTTGAGAGGGCCTACGAGCAGTACTTC CSVESFERAYEQYF
TRBJ2-3 . TRBD1 TRBV29-1 TGCAGCGTCGCCGGGACAGGTTTAACAGATAAGCAGTATTTT CSVAGTGLTDKQYF
TRBJ2-3 . TRBD2 TRBV11-3 TGTGCCAGCAGCTTAGGCGGGAGGGCCCCAGATACGCAGTATTTT CASSLGGRAPDTQYF
TRBJ1-3 . . TRBV2 TGTGCCAGCCGGGACTTATCGGTAACCATATATTTT CASRDLSVTIYF
TRBJ2-7 . TRBD1 TRBV9 TGTGCCAGCAGCGTAGCGGACAGGAATTCCTACGAGCAGTACTTC CASSVADRNSYEQYF
TRBJ1-3 . . TRBV28 TGTGCCAGCACCCCACCCCCCACATACTCTGGAAACACCATATATTTT CASTPPPTYSGNTIYF
TRBJ2-3 . TRBD2 TRBV19 TGTGCCAGTACCCGGAGCGGGAGCGGCGCAGATACGCAGTATTTT CASTRSGSGADTQYF
TRBJ2-7 . . TRBV30 TGTGCCTGGAAGGAGGGCGGATCCTACGAGCAGTACTTC CAWKEGGSYEQYF
TRBJ1-2 . . TRBV27 TGTGCCAGCAGTCCGCAGGGGTTTCACTATGGCTACACCTTC CASSPQGFHYGYTF
TRBJ1-2 . . TRBV30 TGTGCCTGCGGGTCCCCGGGGTTCGCCTATGGCTACACCTTC CACGSPGFAYGYTF
TRBJ1-1 . TRBD1 TRBV28 TGTGCCAGCAAGGCCCCACAGGGGGTTGTAACTGAAGCTTTCTTT CASKAPQGVVTEAFF
TRBJ2-5 . TRBD1 TRBV19 TGTGCCAGTAGTATTAGACAGGGGGAGACCCAGTACTTC CASSIRQGETQYF
TRBJ1-1 . TRBD1 TRBV4-1 TGCGCCAGCAGCCACTACGGACAGGGCCCTGAAGCTTTCTTT CASSHYGQGPEAFF
TRBJ1-2 . . TRBV28 TGTGCCAGCAGTTTATTAGGGAGAGTGTACGGCTACACCTTC CASSLLGRVYGYTF
TRBJ1-1 . . TRBV10-3 TGTGCCATCAGCACAGGGATCACTGAAGCTTTCTTT CAISTGITEAFF
TRBJ1-6 . TRBD1 TRBV19 TGTGCCAGAACTGGACAGGGAAGCTCCTATAATTCACCCCTCCACTTT CARTGQGSSYNSPLHF
TRBJ2-2 . . TRBV18 TGTGCCAGCTCACCTGGGGCCGCGAACACCGGGGAGCTGTTTTTT CASSPGAANTGELFF
TRBJ2-3 . TRBD1 TRBV7-8 TGTGCCAGCAGCTTGGACAGGGGGATAACAGATACGCAGTATTTT CASSLDRGITDTQYF
TRBJ1-5 . TRBD1 TRBV29-1 TGCAGCGCTGTGACAGGGCTCAATCAGCCCCAGCATTTT CSAVTGLNQPQHF
TRBJ2-7 . TRBD2 TRBV5-6 TGTGCCAGCAGCTCGCCGCCTAGCGGGAGGTACGAGCAGTACTTC CASSSPPSGRYEQYF
TRBJ1-2 . . TRBV4-2 TGTGCCAGCAGCCCAGCAGGATCTCAGGGTGTCTATGGCTACACCTTC CASSPAGSQGVYGYTF
TRBJ1-1 . . TRBV15 TGTGCCACCAGCAGACCGGGGGGCTGGATCACTGAAGCTTTCTTT CATSRPGGWITEAFF
TRBJ2-2 . TRBD1 TRBV4-3 TGCGCCAGCAGCCTTAGCCGGGACAGTACCGGGGAGCTGTTTTTT CASSLSRDSTGELFF
TRBJ2-3 . TRBD2 TRBV9 TGTGCCAGCAGCGTGCTTAGCGGGGATGGGGATACGCAGTATTTT CASSVLSGDGDTQYF
TRBJ2-7 . . TRBV6-1 TGTGCCAGCAGTGGGATACAGCCAACCTACGAGCAGTACTTC CASSGIQPTYEQYF
TRBJ2-3 . TRBD2 TRBV30 TGTGCCTGGAGTACAAAGCGGGGGATACCAGATACGCAGTATTTT CAWSTKRGIPDTQYF
TRBJ2-3 . . TRBV7-9 TGTGCCAGGGGAGGGACAGGAGGCACAGATACGCAGTATTTT CARGGTGGTDTQYF
TRBJ1-2 . TRBD1 TRBV9 TGTGCCAGCACAACAGGGACAGGGCACTATGGCTACACCTTC CASTTGTGHYGYTF
TRBJ2-1 . . TRBV19 TGTGCCAGTAGTGGACAGTTATATGAGCAGTTCTTC CASSGQLYEQFF
TRBJ1-6 . . TRBV7-9 TGTGCCAGCAGCCCCCAGGGCTCCTATAATTCACCCCTCCACTTT CASSPQGSYNSPLHF
TRBJ2-7 . TRBD2 TRBV6-5 TGTGCCAGCAGACTTGGACTAGCGGGAGCCTACGAGCAGTACTTC CASRLGLAGAYEQYF
TRBJ1-2 . TRBD1 TRBV18 TGTGCCAGCTCACCGAAGGTGGACAGGAGTGACTATGGCTACACCTTC CASSPKVDRSDYGYTF
TRBJ2-5 . . TRBV30 TGTGCCTGGGGTGGAGCAAAGTCCCAGTACTTC CAWGGAKSQYF
TRBJ1-3 . . TRBV30 TGTGCCTGGAGTGTAAACGGTAGAAACACCATATATTTT CAWSVNGRNTIYF
TRBJ1-6 . TRBD1 TRBV5-6 TGTGCCAGCAGCTGGGGACAGGGGGATTCACCCCTCCACTTT CASSWGQGDSPLHF
TRBJ2-6 . . TRBV10-3 TGTGCCATCAGTGACAGCTCTGGGGCCAACGTCCTGACTTTC CAISDSSGANVLTF
TRBJ2-7 . . TRBV6-6 TGTGCCAGCAGGGACATCAACGGCTACGAGCAGTACTTC CASRDINGYEQYF